The 10 T cell receptor beta chains below all came from one sample that was sequenced in a study of cytomegalovirus exposure and HLA in healthy donors. Primers included in the PCR were 60 Vbeta and 13 Jbeta primers. Generated by immunoSEQ multiplex PCR, the TCRdb table keeps only in-frame clones and is missing some. The repertoire holds 100,000 to 150,000 clones, with roughly four fifths as singletons. The sample comprised PBMCs. The receptors were sampled from a man aged 50 to 60 in good health and CMV-seronegative.

The J gene is TRBJ2-1, the V gene TRBV4-3, with 13 nucleotides matching TRBD2. Per germline, CDR1 LGHNA and CDR2 YSLEER. Trimming at V came to 2 bases and at J to 8 bases, leaving 3 bases not matched to a gene. The CDR3 totals 15 residues. In DNA form, the CDR3 reads TGCGCCAGCAGCCAAACTAGCGGGGGGGCCTATGAGCAGTTCTTC. It codes for CASSQTSGGAYEQFF.

The V gene is TRBV19, the J gene TRBJ2-2, with D unclear. The CDR3 is made up of 14 amino acids. Trimming cost V 3 bases and J 4 bases, with 9 bases left between them. CDR1 and CDR2 (germline): LNHDA, SQIVND (reference sequence). The CDR3 sequence: CASSIRLITGELFF. CDR3 nucleotide sequence: TGTGCCAGTAGTATTAGACTGATCACCGGGGAGCTGTTTTTT.

This rearrangement joins TRBV2 to TRBJ2-1; tentatively, D is TRBD2 (6 bases). V was trimmed by 6 bases and J by 0 bases, leaving 15 bases between them. Germline CDR1 is SNHLY and CDR2 is FYNNEI. CDR3 length: 16 amino acids. The CDR3 sequence is CASRRESMSSYNEQFF. The CDR3 DNA sequence: TGTGCCAGCAGGCGGGAATCTATGAGCTCCTACAATGAGCAGTTCTTC.

The sample holds one count of this clone. V gene TRBV7-2 combines with J gene TRBJ2-7, with 8 bases identical to TRBD2. The V segment lost 5 bases and the J segment 1 base; nucleotides outside the gene matches: 7. CDR3 length equals 15 residues. Germline CDR1 and CDR2: SGHTA and FQGNSA. The CDR3 loop reads CASSPSGGPSYEQYF. The CDR3, as DNA: TGTGCCAGCAGCCCAAGCGGGGGACCTTCCTACGAGCAGTACTTC.

The V and J genes are TRBV15 and TRBJ2-2; 7 nucleotides agree with TRBD2. V gave up 1 base and J gave up 5 bases; unmatched junction bases: 4. The CDR3 runs 15 residues. CDR1 and CDR2 (germline): LNHNV, YYDKDF (reference sequence). CDR3 DNA sequence: TGTGCCACCAGCAGAGCTTTGGGGGGGACCGGGGAGCTGTTTTTT. Amino acid sequence: CATSRALGGTGELFF.

The chain combines TRBV9 with TRBJ2-7, with 8 nucleotides matching TRBD2. This CDR3 has 20 residues. Germline CDR1 reads SGDLS; CDR2 reads YYNGEE. With 4 bases clipped from V and 6 bases from J, the junction kept 27 bases outside the gene matches. In nucleotides, the CDR3 is TGTGCCAGCAGCATCCAGGCCGGGGGGGCCTCAGCCTCCACCCTGGTCGAGCAGTACTTC. The encoded protein is CASSIQAGGASASTLVEQYF.

The rearrangement links TRBV30 to TRBJ1-3, with D unresolved. Germline-derived CDR1 and CDR2 are GTSNPN and SVGIG (reference sequence). Between the trimmed V and J ends, which lost 7 bases and 0 bases, there was a span of 16 bases. The CDR3 runs 15 residues. The CDR3 here is CASATVVSSGNTIYF. CDR3 nucleotides: TGTGCCTCGGCCACAGTCGTAAGCTCTGGAAACACCATATATTTT.

The rearrangement joins TRBV18 to TRBJ1-5; maybe TRBD1 (5 bases). Trimming stripped 6 bases from V and 7 bases from J, with 16 bases between. Germline V gives CDR1 KGHSH, CDR2 LQKENI. This CDR3 contains 14 residues. In nucleotides, the CDR3 is TGTGCCAGCTCTGAACAAGGGGTATGGCAGCCCCAGCATTTT. Translation gives CASSEQGVWQPQHF.

The V and J genes are TRBV6-6 and TRBJ1-5, with 10 bases aligning to TRBD1. Germline V gene sequence: CDR1 MNHNY, CDR2 SVGAGI (reference sequence). The CDR3 is made up of 15 amino acids. J gave up 6 bases and V 6 bases, and 8 bases lay outside the gene matches. The CDR3 loop reads CASRGTGEFSQPQHF. The CDR3, as DNA: TGTGCCAGCAGAGGGACAGGGGAGTTTAGTCAGCCCCAGCATTTT.

The chain employs TRBV6-5 and TRBJ2-7; TRBD1 agrees at 7 bases. The CDR3 runs 14 residues. Germline loops: CDR1 MNHEY, CDR2 SVGAGI. V lost 6 bases, J lost 5 bases, and 10 bases stayed unmatched. CDR3 amino acids: CASSRLKGGNEQYV. For the CDR3, the DNA is TGTGCCAGCAGCCGCCTCAAAGGGGGCAACGAGCAGTACGTC.